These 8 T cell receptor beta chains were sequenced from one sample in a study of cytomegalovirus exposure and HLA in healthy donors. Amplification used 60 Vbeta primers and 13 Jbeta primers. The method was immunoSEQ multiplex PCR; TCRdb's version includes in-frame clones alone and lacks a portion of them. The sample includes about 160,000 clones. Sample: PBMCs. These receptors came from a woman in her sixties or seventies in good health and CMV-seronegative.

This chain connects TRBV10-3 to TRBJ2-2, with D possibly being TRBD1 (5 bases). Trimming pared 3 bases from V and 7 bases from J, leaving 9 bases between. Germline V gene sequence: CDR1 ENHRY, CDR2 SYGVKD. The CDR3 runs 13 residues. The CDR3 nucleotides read TGTGCCATCAGTGACAGGGTAGGCGGGGAGCTGTTTTTT. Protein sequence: CAISDRVGGELFF.

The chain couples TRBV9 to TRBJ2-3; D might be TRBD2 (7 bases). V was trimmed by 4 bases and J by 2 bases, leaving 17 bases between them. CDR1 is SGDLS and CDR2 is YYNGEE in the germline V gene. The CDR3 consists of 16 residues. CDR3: CASSLGGGLYTDTQYF. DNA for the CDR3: TGTGCCAGCAGCTTAGGGGGGGGGTTATACACAGATACGCAGTATTTT.

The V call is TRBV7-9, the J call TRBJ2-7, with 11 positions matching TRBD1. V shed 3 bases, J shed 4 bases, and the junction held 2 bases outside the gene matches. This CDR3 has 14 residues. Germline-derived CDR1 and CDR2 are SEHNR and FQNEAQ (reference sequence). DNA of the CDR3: TGTGCCAGCAGCTTGGGACAGGGGGTGTACGAGCAGTACTTC. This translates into CASSLGQGVYEQYF.

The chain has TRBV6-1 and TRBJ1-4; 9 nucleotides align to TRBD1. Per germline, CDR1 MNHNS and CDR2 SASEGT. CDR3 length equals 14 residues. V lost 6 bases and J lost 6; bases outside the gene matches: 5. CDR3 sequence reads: CASSHRGPDEKLFF. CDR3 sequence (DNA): TGTGCCAGCAGCCACAGGGGGCCAGATGAAAAACTGTTTTTT.

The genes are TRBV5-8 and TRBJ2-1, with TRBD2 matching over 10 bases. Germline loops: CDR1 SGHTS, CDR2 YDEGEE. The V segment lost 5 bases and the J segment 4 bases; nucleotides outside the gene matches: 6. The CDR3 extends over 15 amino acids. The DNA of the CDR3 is TGTGCCAGCAGTTCTGGACTAGCGGATTACAATGAGCAGTTCTTC. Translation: CASSSGLADYNEQFF.

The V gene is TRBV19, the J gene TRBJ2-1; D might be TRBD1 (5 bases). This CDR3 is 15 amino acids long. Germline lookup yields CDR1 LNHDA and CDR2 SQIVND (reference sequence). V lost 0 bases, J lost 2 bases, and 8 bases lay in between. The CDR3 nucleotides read TGTGCCAGTAGTATAGACAGGGATCCCTACAATGAGCAGTTCTTC. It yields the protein CASSIDRDPYNEQFF.

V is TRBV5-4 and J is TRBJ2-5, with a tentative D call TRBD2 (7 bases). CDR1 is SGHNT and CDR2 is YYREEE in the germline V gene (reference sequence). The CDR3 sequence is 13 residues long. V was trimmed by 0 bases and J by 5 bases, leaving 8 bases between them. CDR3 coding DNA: TGTGCCAGCAGCTTGGGGGGGGGCGAGACCCAGTACTTC. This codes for CASSLGGGETQYF. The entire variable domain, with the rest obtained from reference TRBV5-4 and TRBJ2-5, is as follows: ETGVTQSPTHLIKTRGQQVTLRCSSQSGHNTVSWYQQALGQGPQFIFQYYREEENGRGNFPPRFSGLQFPNYSSELNVNALELDDSALYLCASSLGGGETQYFGPGTRLLVL.

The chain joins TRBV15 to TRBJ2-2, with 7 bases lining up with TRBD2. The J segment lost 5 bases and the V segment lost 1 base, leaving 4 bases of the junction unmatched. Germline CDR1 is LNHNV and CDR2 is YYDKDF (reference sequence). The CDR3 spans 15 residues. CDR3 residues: CATSRVRGGTGELFF. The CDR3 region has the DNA TGTGCCACCAGCAGAGTGAGGGGAGGGACCGGGGAGCTGTTTTTT.